This T cell receptor beta chain was retrieved from a study of blood T cell repertoires in COVID-19. Across the study: The United States, Italy and Spain were the sources of the acute and convalescent COVID-19 samples. PBMCs, B-cell-depleted T cells, or T cells were the source of the cDNA or gDNA that made up the material.

The CDR3 consists of 18 residues. With V trimmed by 6 bases and J by 1 base, 15 bases remained unmatched. The germline CDR1 and CDR2 sequences are MDHEN and SYDVKM. Original processing notes: Amplifying reference gene primers gave estimates of nucleated cell counts. Some clones are missing from TCRdb's copy, which holds only in-frame ones; the method was immunoSEQ multiplex PCR. V, J and clone size derive from that table, while D and trimming were established from the DNA sequence. The sample holds roughly 100,000 clones, over 75% seen once. The receptor comes from a woman aged 25 to 45 with acute or convalescent COVID-19. The rearrangement uses TRBV28 and TRBJ1-5, with 7 nucleotides matching TRBD1. The sample taken for sequencing was peripheral blood. This chain's CDR3 is CASRRGLIEGASNQPQHF. In DNA form, the CDR3 reads TGTGCCAGCAGACGCGGCCTCATTGAGGGGGCGAGCAATCAGCCCCAGCATTTT.